The source of this T cell receptor beta chain is a study of Ad26.COV2.S vaccination and SARS-CoV-2 variants. Study-level information: Ad26.COV2.S given intramuscularly, once or twice 56 days apart.

On this clone itself: Its target is not known. In the same sample, other DNA sequences code for this CDR3.

Assay: immunoSEQ multiplex PCR; the TCRdb copy retains only in-frame clones and omits some. The table has 450,000 to 550,000 clones, roughly 87% seen once. The CDR3 is 12 residues long. Trimming cost V 8 bases and J 5 bases; bases outside gene matches: 3. Germline-derived CDR1 and CDR2 are SNHLY and FYNNEI. Study-wide results and caveats: Substantial response breadth was reportedly seen for spike-specific CD8+ and CD4+ T cells after vaccination. Vaccinated and placebo-treated recipients had similar non-spike TCR breadth. The TCR breadth and depth analyses may have produced an underestimate of total T cell responses.

Treatment reported: about 20 received Ad26.COV2.S at low or high dose, single or two shots; roughly five received placebo; per-sample allocation not given. Sample collection was performed on day 63 after the first vaccine or placebo injection. The sequence was obtained from a person aged 18-60 years who received the Ad26.COV2.S COVID-19 vaccine or a placebo. The chain combines TRBV2 with TRBJ2-5; 9 bases are shared with TRBD1. The input for sequencing was peripheral blood, taken in a trial of Ad26.COV2.S vaccine versus placebo. CDR3 residues: CASGGQGETQYF. Written as DNA, the CDR3 is TGTGCCAGCGGAGGACAGGGGGAGACCCAGTACTTC.